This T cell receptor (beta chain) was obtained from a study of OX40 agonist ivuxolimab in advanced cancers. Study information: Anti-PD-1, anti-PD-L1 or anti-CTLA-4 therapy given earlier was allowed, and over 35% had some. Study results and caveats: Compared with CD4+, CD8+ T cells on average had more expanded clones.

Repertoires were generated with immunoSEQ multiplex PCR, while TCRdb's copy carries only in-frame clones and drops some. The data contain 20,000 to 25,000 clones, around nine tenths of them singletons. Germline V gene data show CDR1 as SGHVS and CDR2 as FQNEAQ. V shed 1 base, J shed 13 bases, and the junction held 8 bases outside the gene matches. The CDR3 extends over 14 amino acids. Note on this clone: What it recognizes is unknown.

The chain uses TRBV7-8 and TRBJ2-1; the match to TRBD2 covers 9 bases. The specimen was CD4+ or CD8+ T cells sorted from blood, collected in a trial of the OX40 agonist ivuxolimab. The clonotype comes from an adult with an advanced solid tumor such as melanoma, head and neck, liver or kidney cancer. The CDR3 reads CASSLESGGRGQFF. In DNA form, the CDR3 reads TGTGCCAGCAGCTTAGAGTCAGGCGGGAGGGGTCAGTTCTTC.